This passage covers 29 T cell receptor beta chains from one sample sequenced in a study of blood T cell repertoires in COVID-19. Repertoires were generated with immunoSEQ multiplex PCR, while TCRdb's copy carries only in-frame clones and drops some. The sample gives roughly 62,000 clones, approximately 86% of which show up once; around 9.1% is in the top ten. Sequencing was carried out using peripheral blood. Receptors were obtained from a human donor with acute or convalescent COVID-19. The donor label of this sample is uncertain.

This chain links TRBV27 with TRBJ2-5; TRBD2 might be the D (5 bases). Germline V gene lookup returns CDR1 MNHEY and CDR2 SMNVEV (reference sequence). CDR3 length: 16 residues. V lost 5 bases to trimming and J lost 4 bases, with 20 bases between them. The CDR3 loop reads CASSPLRDLTGETQYF. CDR3 nucleotides: TGTGCCAGCAGTCCCCTCCGGGATTTAACGGGAGAGACCCAGTACTTC.

This clone showed up just a few times. This rearrangement joins TRBV30 to TRBJ1-3; the D gene is possibly TRBD1 (6 bases). The germline gives CDR1 GTSNPN, CDR2 SVGIG (reference sequence). The CDR3 runs 14 residues. Trimming took 0 bases from V and 1 from J, leaving 7 bases between them. DNA for the CDR3: TGTGCCTGGAGTGTAGGGGGATCTGGAAACACCATATATTTT. It codes for CAWSVGGSGNTIYF.

The chain uses TRBV6-5 and TRBJ2-7; no definite D call. V gave up 7 bases and J gave up 2 bases, with 12 bases separating them. Germline assignment: CDR1 MNHEY and CDR2 SVGAGI. The CDR3 has 13 amino acids. The CDR3 DNA is TGTGCCAGCAACCCATGGGCCACCTACGAGCAGTACTTC. As protein: CASNPWATYEQYF.

The chain joins TRBV3-1 (or the pseudogene TRBV3-2) to TRBJ1-3; D is possibly TRBD1 (5 bases). There are 16 residues in the CDR3. Germline CDR1 and CDR2: LGHDT and YNNKEL (reference sequence). V shed 1 base and J shed 7 bases, with 17 bases lying between them. CDR3 sequence: CASSQVGVNRGNTIYF. Written as DNA, the CDR3 is TGTGCCAGCAGCCAAGTTGGAGTTAACCGGGGGAACACCATATATTTT.

This chain uses TRBV5-4 with TRBJ2-1; D gene uncertain. V was trimmed by 3 bases and J by 10 bases, leaving 14 bases between them. The germline V gene has CDR1 SGHNT and CDR2 YYREEE (reference sequence). The CDR3 contains 13 residues. As DNA, the CDR3 is TGTGCCAGCAGCTCGAAACGCGAAACCGAGCAGTTCTTC. Residues: CASSSKRETEQFF.

The chain has TRBV19 and TRBJ2-2; 8 positions match TRBD1. Losses at the gene ends were 5 bases for V and 5 bases for J; bases not matched to a gene: 7. CDR1 is LNHDA and CDR2 is SQIVND in the germline V gene (reference sequence). This CDR3 region has 15 residues. Here the CDR3 DNA reads TGTGCCAGTAGTCCCGGGACAGGAGGAACCGGGGAGCTGTTTTTT. Its protein product is CASSPGTGGTGELFF.

This chain joins TRBV5-6 and TRBJ1-1; 7 nucleotides agree with TRBD1. CDR3 length: 15 amino acids. Germline CDR1 and CDR2: SGHDT and YYEEEE. Trimming at V came to 5 bases and at J to 7 bases, leaving 14 bases not matched to a gene. CDR3 amino acids: CASSFLGQAVGEAFF. CDR3 DNA sequence: TGTGCCAGCAGTTTCCTTGGACAGGCAGTCGGTGAAGCTTTCTTT. Drawing the rest from reference TRBV5-6 and TRBJ1-1, the complete variable domain is DAGVTQSPTHLIKTRGQQVTLRCSPKSGHDTVSWYQQALGQGPQFIFQYYEEEERQRGNFPDRFSGHQFPNYSSELNVNALLLGDSALYLCASSFLGQAVGEAFFGQGTRLTVV.

V and J are TRBV9 and TRBJ2-6, with TRBD1 matching 9 bases. Trimming cost V 3 bases and J 0 bases; bases outside gene matches: 7. The germline V gene has CDR1 SGDLS and CDR2 YYNGEE. The CDR3 runs to 18 residues. The DNA for the CDR3 is TGTGCCAGCAGCGGAGGACAGGGGTCCTACTCTGGGGCCAACGTCCTGACTTTC. It translates to CASSGGQGSYSGANVLTF.

This chain uses TRBV5-1 with TRBJ1-5; possible D gene TRBD1, 5 bases. This CDR3 has 15 residues. Germline V gene lookup returns CDR1 SGHRS and CDR2 YFSETQ. V gave up 0 bases and J gave up 5 bases, with 12 bases separating them. CDR3 in amino acids: CASSLGTNGYQPQHF. The CDR3 nucleotides are TGCGCCAGCAGCTTGGGGACAAACGGGTATCAGCCCCAGCATTTT. Based on the CDR3 plus reference TRBV5-1 and TRBJ1-5, the full variable domain is KAGVTQTPRYLIKTRGQQVTLSCSPISGHRSVSWYQQTPGQGLQFLFEYFSETQRNKGNFPGRFSGRQFSNSRSEMNVSTLELGDSALYLCASSLGTNGYQPQHFGDGTRLSIL.

The chain uses TRBV9 and TRBJ2-1; TRBD2 aligns across 11 bases. The ends lost 2 bases at V and 0 bases at J; junction bases unmatched: 16. Germline V gene sequence: CDR1 SGDLS, CDR2 YYNGEE. This CDR3 region has 21 residues. In DNA, the CDR3 is TGTGCCAGCAGCGTCCCCACCGTAGCGGGAGGGTTGCTGAGCTCCTACAATGAGCAGTTCTTC. Its translation is CASSVPTVAGGLLSSYNEQFF.

This rearrangement joins TRBV19 to TRBJ2-1; no definite D call. Germline V gene lookup returns CDR1 LNHDA and CDR2 SQIVND (reference sequence). The V end was cut by 5 bases, the J end by 1 base, with 12 bases between. The CDR3 has 15 amino acids. The CDR3 DNA sequence: TGTGCCAGTAGTCTTCGGCGGAATTCCTACAATGAGCAGTTCTTC. It encodes CASSLRRNSYNEQFF.

This clone appeared a single time. The gene calls are TRBV6-1 and TRBJ2-5; perhaps TRBD1 as D (5 bases). This CDR3 comprises 16 residues. Per the germline V gene, CDR1 is MNHNS and CDR2 is SASEGT. The V and J ends lost 2 bases and 5 bases respectively, with 18 bases between them. The CDR3: CASSERPGLIGETQYF. Written as DNA, the CDR3 is TGTGCCAGCAGTGAACGCCCAGGGCTGATTGGGGAGACCCAGTACTTC.

This chain joins TRBV28 and TRBJ1-2; possibly TRBD1 for D (5 bases). The CDR3 is 18 amino acids. CDR1 MDHEN and CDR2 SYDVKM come from the germline V gene. The V and J ends lost 6 bases and 8 bases respectively, with 31 bases between them. The CDR3 DNA reads as TGTGCCAGCAGCGCAGCGGACATAGCGGCTCCTGGAAGAATGGGCTACACCTTC. Amino acids: CASSAADIAAPGRMGYTF.

The chain combines TRBV6-5 with TRBJ2-5; D gene unclear. Trimming removed 6 bases at V and 1 base at J, with 12 bases between. This CDR3 region has 14 residues. Germline V gene sequence: CDR1 MNHEY, CDR2 SVGAGI. CDR3 amino acids: CASSRGRVQETQYF. CDR3 nucleotide sequence: TGTGCCAGCAGCCGCGGTCGGGTCCAAGAGACCCAGTACTTC.

V and J are TRBV29-1 and TRBJ2-5, with TRBD2 matching 9 bases. The CDR3 spans 17 residues. Trimming removed 5 bases from V and 7 bases from J; junction bases left unmatched: 20. The germline V gene encodes CDR1 SQVTM and CDR2 ANQGSEA. The CDR3 bases are TGCAGCGTTTATGATGGGGCGGGGGGGCCCTCTAGGAGGACCCAGTACTTC. This gives the protein CSVYDGAGGPSRRTQYF.

The J gene is TRBJ2-1, the V gene TRBV7-2, with 11 bases that match TRBD2. Germline assignment: CDR1 SGHTA and CDR2 FQGNSA. CDR3 length: 17 residues. V shed 1 base, J shed 3 bases, and the junction held 5 bases outside the gene matches. As DNA, the CDR3 is TGTGCCAGCAGCTTAGGTGATAGCGGGGGGGTCTACAATGAGCAGTTCTTC. This gives the protein CASSLGDSGGVYNEQFF.

This rearrangement joins TRBV5-1 to TRBJ2-5; 12 bases agree with TRBD2. The CDR3 spans 15 residues. Per germline, CDR1 SGHRS and CDR2 YFSETQ. Trimming took 3 bases from V and 4 from J; bases not matched to a gene: 4. The CDR3 sequence is CASSWTSGEIETQYF. The CDR3 DNA reads as TGCGCCAGCAGCTGGACTAGCGGGGAAATAGAGACCCAGTACTTC.

This chain connects TRBV2 to TRBJ2-7; 10 positions agree with TRBD2. The CDR3 loop spans 14 amino acids. Germline V gene sequence: CDR1 SNHLY, CDR2 FYNNEI. Trimming removed 7 bases from V and 5 bases from J; junction bases left unmatched: 8. CDR3 DNA: TGTGCCAGCAAACCGGGACTAGCGTTCCACGAGCAGTACTTC. Amino acids: CASKPGLAFHEQYF. Looking up the rest from reference TRBV2 and TRBJ2-7 gives the full variable domain: EPEVTQTPSHQVTQMGQEVILRCVPISNHLYFYWYRQILGQKVEFLVSFYNNEISEKSEIFDDQFSVERPDGSNFTLKIRSTKLEDSAMYFCASKPGLAFHEQYFGPGTRLTVT.

The V and J genes are TRBV13 and TRBJ1-6; 8 bases are shared with TRBD1. The CDR3 spans 16 residues. CDR1 is PRHDT and CDR2 is FYEKMQ in the germline V gene (reference sequence). With V trimmed by 3 bases and J by 9 bases, 10 bases remained unmatched. The CDR3 DNA is TGTGCCAGCAGCTTGAGGCAGGGGGCGCGAGGTTCACCCCTCCACTTT. This encodes CASSLRQGARGSPLHF.

The genes are TRBV10-3 and TRBJ2-5, with D maybe TRBD1 (6 bases). The CDR3 runs to 14 residues. Trimming cost V 4 bases and J 1 base, with 10 bases left between them. The germline V gene has CDR1 ENHRY and CDR2 SYGVKD. The CDR3 region is CAISVGAAQETQYF. As DNA, the CDR3 is TGTGCCATCAGTGTGGGGGCAGCCCAAGAGACCCAGTACTTC.

This chain uses TRBV5-4 with TRBJ1-6, with D perhaps matching TRBD1 (5 bases). Germline V gene data show CDR1 as SGHNT and CDR2 as YYREEE (reference sequence). The CDR3 has 15 residues. Trimming pared 3 bases from V and 6 bases from J, leaving 13 bases between. The CDR3 spells CASSSEGLVNSPLHF. The CDR3 region has the DNA TGTGCCAGCAGCTCCGAGGGACTCGTTAATTCACCCCTCCACTTT.

The gene calls are TRBV4-1 and TRBJ2-5; weak D call: TRBD1 (5 bases). Trimming stripped 0 bases from V and 1 base from J, with 15 bases between. The CDR3 loop spans 17 amino acids. The germline V gene has CDR1 MGHRA and CDR2 YSYEKL. CDR3: CASSQDGASTAQETQYF. The CDR3 nucleotides are TGCGCCAGCAGCCAAGATGGGGCGTCGACAGCCCAAGAGACCCAGTACTTC.

The J gene is TRBJ1-3, the V gene TRBV11-2; no reliable D call. The CDR3 sequence is 16 residues long. CDR1 is SGHAT and CDR2 is FQNNGV in the germline V gene. Deletions cut 1 base from V and 0 bases from J, with 10 bases between. The CDR3 protein is CASSLATTSSGNTIYF. CDR3 nucleotides: TGTGCCAGCAGCTTAGCAACCACTAGCTCTGGAAACACCATATATTTT.

V gene TRBV7-2 combines with J gene TRBJ2-3; 7 bases map to TRBD2. The CDR3 length is 14 residues. Unmatched junction bases numbered 5, after V lost 3 bases and J lost 5 bases. The germline gives CDR1 SGHTA, CDR2 FQGNSA. The CDR3 DNA follows: TGTGCCAGCAGCTTCGGGACTACAGGAGATACGCAGTATTTT. It encodes CASSFGTTGDTQYF.

This sequence joins TRBV28 and TRBJ1-2; possibly TRBD1 for D (5 bases). V lost 10 bases and J 6 bases, leaving 27 bases between the germline ends. Germline CDR1 MDHEN, CDR2 SYDVKM. This CDR3 is 16 amino acids long. Written as DNA, the CDR3 is TGTGCCACCACCTCTCCGGGGCTGGTCGGGGGGGATGGCTACACCTTC. Its translation: CATTSPGLVGGDGYTF.

The chain joins TRBV24-1 to TRBJ2-7; the match to TRBD1 covers 7 bases. From germline, CDR1 is KGHDR and CDR2 SFDVKD. The CDR3 runs 14 residues. The V segment lost 3 bases and the J segment 3 bases; nucleotides outside the gene matches: 4. The CDR3 region has the DNA TGTGCCACCAGTGATGGGACAGACCACTACGAGCAGTACTTC. This gives the protein CATSDGTDHYEQYF.

In nucleotides, the CDR3 is TGTGCCAGCAGGGGACTGATCGACGAGCAGTACTTC. This gives the protein CASRGLIDEQYF. The chain uses TRBV3-1 (or the pseudogene TRBV3-2) and TRBJ2-7; weak D call: TRBD2 (6 bases). CDR3 length equals 12 residues. Germline loops: CDR1 LGHDT, CDR2 YNNKEL (reference sequence). V was shortened by 6 bases and J by 5 bases, with 11 bases between the two germline ends.

V is TRBV18 and J is TRBJ2-1; D is undetermined. Germline lookup yields CDR1 KGHSH and CDR2 LQKENI. The CDR3 length is 11 residues. V shed 5 bases and J shed 7 bases, with 6 bases lying between them. This CDR3 reads CASSSKNEQFF. CDR3 bases: TGTGCCAGCTCATCTAAGAATGAGCAGTTCTTC.

CDR3 DNA sequence: TGTGCCAGTAGGGGCACCCGGGGGACGTCCTACAATGAGCAGTTCTTC. This sequence encodes CASRGTRGTSYNEQFF. This rearrangement joins TRBV19 to TRBJ2-1, with TRBD2 as a possible D gene (6 bases). This CDR3 is 16 amino acids long. Per germline, CDR1 LNHDA and CDR2 SQIVND (reference sequence). The ends were cut back, 6 bases at V and 1 base at J, with 16 bases in the middle.